Sequencing of this T cell receptor beta chain was carried out in a study of blood T cell repertoires in COVID-19. Assay: immunoSEQ multiplex PCR; the TCRdb copy retains only in-frame clones and omits some. The data show a few hundred thousand clones, 88% seen once. This sequence originates from a woman in her thirties or forties who had recovered from COVID-19. The sample taken for sequencing was peripheral blood.

In nucleotides, the CDR3 is TGTGCCAGCAGCCTCCGTACGGGGACCGGGGAGCTGTTTTTT. Residues: CASSLRTGTGELFF. V is TRBV14 and J is TRBJ2-2; D is possibly TRBD2 (5 bases). CDR3 length: 14 amino acids. Germline values: CDR1 SGHDN, CDR2 FVKESK. V was cut by 4 bases and J by 5 bases, with 11 bases left in between.